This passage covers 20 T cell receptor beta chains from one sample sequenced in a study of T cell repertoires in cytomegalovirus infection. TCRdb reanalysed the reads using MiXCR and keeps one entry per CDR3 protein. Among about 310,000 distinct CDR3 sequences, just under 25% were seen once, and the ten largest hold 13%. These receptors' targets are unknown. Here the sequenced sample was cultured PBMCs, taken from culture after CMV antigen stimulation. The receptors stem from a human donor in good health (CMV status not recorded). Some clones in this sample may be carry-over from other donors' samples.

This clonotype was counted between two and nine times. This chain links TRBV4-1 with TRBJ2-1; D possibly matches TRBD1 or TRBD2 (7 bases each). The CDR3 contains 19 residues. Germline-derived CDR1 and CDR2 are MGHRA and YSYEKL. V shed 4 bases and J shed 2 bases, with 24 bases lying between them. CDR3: CASSRLIPQGGGPYNEQFF. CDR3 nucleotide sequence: TGCGCCAGCAGCCGGCTCATTCCTCAGGGGGGGGGCCCCTACAATGAGCAGTTCTTC.

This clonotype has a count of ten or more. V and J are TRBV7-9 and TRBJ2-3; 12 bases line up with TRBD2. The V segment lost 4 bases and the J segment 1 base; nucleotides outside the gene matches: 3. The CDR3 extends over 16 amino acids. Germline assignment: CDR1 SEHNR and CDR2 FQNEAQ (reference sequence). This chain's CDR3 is CASSSRTSGGTDTQYF. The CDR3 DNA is TGTGCCAGCAGCTCACGGACTAGCGGGGGCACAGATACGCAGTATTTT.

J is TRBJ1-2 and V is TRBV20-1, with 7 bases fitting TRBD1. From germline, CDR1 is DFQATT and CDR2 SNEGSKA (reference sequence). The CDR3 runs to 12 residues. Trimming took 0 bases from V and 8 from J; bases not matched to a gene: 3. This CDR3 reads CSARDFRGGYTF. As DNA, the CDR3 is TGCAGTGCTAGAGATTTCAGGGGGGGCTACACCTTC.

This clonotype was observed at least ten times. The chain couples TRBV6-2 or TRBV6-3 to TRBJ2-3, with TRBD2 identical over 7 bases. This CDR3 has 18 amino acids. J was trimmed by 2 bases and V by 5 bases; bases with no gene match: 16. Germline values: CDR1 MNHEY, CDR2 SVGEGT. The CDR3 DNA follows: TGTGCCAGCAGTCGTCCGTCTACTATAGCGGGCATCACAGATACGCAGTATTTT. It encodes CASSRPSTIAGITDTQYF.

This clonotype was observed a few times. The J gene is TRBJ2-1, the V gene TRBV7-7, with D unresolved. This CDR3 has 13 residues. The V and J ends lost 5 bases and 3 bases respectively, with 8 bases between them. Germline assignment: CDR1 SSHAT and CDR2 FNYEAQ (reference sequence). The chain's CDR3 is CASSTGGYNEQFF. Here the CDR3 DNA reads TGTGCCAGCAGCACCGGCGGCTACAATGAGCAGTTCTTC.

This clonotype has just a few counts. DNA of the CDR3: TGTGCCAGCAGCCCAACCGGACTAGCGGGAGGGGGGACCGGGGAGCTGTTTTTT. It translates to CASSPTGLAGGGTGELFF. The gene calls are TRBV7-3 and TRBJ2-2; 15 positions agree with TRBD2. V lost 5 bases, J lost 5 bases, and 9 bases stayed unmatched. This CDR3 spans 18 amino acids. CDR1 SGHTA and CDR2 FQGTGA come from the germline V gene.

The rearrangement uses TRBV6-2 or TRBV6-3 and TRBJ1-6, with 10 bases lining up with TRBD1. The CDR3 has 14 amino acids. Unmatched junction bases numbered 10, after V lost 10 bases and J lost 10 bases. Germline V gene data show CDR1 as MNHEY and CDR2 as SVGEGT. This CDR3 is CATVPGQGFSPLHF. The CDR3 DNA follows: TGTGCCACGGTTCCGGGACAGGGGTTCTCACCCCTCCACTTT.

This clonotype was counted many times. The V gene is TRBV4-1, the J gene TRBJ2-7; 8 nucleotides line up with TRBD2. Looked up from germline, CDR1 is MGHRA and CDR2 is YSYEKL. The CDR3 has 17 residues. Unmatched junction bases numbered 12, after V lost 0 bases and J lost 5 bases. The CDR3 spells CASSQDPAGVVGDEQYV. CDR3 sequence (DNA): TGCGCCAGCAGCCAAGATCCAGCGGGAGTGGTCGGCGACGAGCAGTACGTC.

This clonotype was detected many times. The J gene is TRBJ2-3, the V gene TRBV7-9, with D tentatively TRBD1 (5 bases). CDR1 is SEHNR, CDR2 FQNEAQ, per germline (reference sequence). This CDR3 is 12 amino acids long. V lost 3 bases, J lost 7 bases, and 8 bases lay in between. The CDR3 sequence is CASSLGQNTQYF. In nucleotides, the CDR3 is TGTGCCAGCAGCTTGGGGCAGAATACGCAGTATTTT.

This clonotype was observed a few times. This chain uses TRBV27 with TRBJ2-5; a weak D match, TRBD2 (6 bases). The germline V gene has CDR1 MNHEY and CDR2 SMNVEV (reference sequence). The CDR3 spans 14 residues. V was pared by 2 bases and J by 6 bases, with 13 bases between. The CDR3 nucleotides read TGTGCCAGCAGTTTAGGTCTAGCGAGCCAGACCCAGTACTTC. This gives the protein CASSLGLASQTQYF.

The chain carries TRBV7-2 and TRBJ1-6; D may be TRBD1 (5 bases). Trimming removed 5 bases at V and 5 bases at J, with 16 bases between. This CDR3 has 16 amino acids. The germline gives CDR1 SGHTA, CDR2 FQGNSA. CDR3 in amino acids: CASSPPGGGDNSPLHF. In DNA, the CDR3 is TGTGCCAGCAGCCCCCCCGGAGGAGGGGATAATTCACCCCTCCACTTT.

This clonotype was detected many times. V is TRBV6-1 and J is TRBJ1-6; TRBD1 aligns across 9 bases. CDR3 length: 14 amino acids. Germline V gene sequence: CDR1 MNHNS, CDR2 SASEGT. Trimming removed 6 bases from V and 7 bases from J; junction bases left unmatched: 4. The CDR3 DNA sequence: TGTGCCAGCAGCCCGACAGGGGGAAATTCACCCCTCCACTTT. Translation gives CASSPTGGNSPLHF.

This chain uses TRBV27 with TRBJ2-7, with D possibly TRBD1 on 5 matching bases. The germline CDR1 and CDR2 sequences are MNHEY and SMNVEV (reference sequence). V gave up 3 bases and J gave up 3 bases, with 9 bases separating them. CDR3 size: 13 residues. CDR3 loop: CASSFGQGYEQYF. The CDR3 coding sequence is TGTGCCAGCAGTTTTGGGCAGGGCTACGAGCAGTACTTC.

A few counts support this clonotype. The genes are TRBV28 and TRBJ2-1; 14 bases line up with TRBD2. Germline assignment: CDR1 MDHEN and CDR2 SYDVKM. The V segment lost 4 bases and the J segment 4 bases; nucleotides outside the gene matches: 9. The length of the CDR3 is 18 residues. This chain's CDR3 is CASSWTSGRPLGYNEQFF. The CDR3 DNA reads TGTGCCAGCAGTTGGACTAGCGGGAGGCCCCTGGGTTACAATGAGCAGTTCTTC.

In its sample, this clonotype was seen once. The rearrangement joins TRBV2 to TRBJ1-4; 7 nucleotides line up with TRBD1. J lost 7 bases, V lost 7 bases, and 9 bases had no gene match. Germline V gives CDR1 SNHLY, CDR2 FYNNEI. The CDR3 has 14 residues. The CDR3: CASTSDRIGEKLFF. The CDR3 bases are TGTGCCAGCACCTCGGACAGGATAGGTGAAAAACTGTTTTTT.

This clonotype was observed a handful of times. CDR3 in DNA: TGTGCCAGTAGTATTAAGGGCCAGGGCTTTGGGGCCAACGTCCTGACTTTC. Translated, it gives CASSIKGQGFGANVLTF. The chain carries TRBV19 and TRBJ2-6, with a weak D call TRBD1 (5 bases). The CDR3 is 17 amino acids. The V gene lost 3 bases and the J gene lost 3 bases, with 15 bases spanning the gap. CDR1 is LNHDA, CDR2 SQIVND, per germline (reference sequence).

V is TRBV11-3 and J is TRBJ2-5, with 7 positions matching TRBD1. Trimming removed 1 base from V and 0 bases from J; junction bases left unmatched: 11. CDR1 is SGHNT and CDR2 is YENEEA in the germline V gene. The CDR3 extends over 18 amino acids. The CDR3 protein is CASSLVRRTGLHQETQYF. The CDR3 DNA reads TGTGCCAGCAGCTTAGTACGGAGGACAGGCCTTCACCAAGAGACCCAGTACTTC.

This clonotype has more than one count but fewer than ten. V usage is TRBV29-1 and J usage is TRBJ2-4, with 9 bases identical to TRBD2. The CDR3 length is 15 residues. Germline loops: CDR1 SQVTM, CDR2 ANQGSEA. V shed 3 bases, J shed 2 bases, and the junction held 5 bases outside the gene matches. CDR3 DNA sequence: TGCAGCGTTGATACTGCGGGAGGGACCAAAAACATTCAGTACTTC. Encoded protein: CSVDTAGGTKNIQYF.

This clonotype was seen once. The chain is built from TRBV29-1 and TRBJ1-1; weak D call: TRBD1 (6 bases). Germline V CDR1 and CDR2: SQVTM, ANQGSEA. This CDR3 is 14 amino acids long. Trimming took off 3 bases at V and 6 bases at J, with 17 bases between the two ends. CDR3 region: CSVDYLAGGPEAFF. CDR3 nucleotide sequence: TGCAGCGTTGATTATTTAGCGGGGGGCCCTGAAGCTTTCTTT.

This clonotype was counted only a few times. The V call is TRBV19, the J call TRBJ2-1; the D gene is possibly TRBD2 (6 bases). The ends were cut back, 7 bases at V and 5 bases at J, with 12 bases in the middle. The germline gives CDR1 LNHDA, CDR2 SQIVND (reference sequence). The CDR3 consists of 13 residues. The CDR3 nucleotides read TGTGCCAGTAATAGCGGAATTGACAATGAGCAGTTCTTC. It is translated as CASNSGIDNEQFF.